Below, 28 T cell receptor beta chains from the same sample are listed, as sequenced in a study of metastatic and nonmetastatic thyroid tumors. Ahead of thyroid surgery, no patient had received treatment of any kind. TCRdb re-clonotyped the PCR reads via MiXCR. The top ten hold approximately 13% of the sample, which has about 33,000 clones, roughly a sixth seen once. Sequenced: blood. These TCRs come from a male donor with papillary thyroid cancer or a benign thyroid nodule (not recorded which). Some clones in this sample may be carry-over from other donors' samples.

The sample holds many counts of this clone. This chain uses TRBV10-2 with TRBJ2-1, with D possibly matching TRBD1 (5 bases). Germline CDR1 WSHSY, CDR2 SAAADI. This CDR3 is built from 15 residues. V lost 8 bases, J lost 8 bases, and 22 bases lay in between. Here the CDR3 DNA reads TGCGCCAGCCTCCGGACACTCACCCCGGTGGATGAGCAGTTCTTC. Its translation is CASLRTLTPVDEQFF.

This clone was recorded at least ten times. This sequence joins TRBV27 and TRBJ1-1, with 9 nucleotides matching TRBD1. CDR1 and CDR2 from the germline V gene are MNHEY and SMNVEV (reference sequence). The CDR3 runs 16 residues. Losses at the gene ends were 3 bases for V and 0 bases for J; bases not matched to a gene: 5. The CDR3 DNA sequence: TGTGCCAGCAGTTTGGACAGGGGATGGATGAACACTGAAGCTTTCTTT. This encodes CASSLDRGWMNTEAFF.

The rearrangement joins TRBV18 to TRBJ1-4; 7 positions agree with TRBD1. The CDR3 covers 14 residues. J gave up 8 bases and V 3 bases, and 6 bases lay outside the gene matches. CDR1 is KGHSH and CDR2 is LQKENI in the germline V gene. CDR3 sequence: CASSPDRFGEKLFF. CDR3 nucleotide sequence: TGTGCCAGCTCACCGGACAGGTTCGGAGAAAAACTGTTTTTT.

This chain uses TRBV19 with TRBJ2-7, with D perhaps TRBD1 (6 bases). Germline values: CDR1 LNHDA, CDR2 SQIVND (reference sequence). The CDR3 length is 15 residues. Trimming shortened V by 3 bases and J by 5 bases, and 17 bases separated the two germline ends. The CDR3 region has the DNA TGTGCCAGTAGTATTGGGGCAGGGGAAATGGACGAGCAGTACTTC. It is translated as CASSIGAGEMDEQYF.

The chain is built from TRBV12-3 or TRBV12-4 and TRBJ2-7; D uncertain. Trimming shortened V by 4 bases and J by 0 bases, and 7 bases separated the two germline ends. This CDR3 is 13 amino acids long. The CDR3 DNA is TGTGCCAGCAGTTACAGCGTCTCCTACGAGCAGTACTTC. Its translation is CASSYSVSYEQYF.

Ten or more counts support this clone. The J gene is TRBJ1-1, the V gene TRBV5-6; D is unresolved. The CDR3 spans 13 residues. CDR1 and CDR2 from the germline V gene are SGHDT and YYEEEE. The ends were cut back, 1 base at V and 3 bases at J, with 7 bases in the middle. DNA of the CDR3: TGTGCCAGCAGCTTGAAGGTGCACACTGAAGCTTTCTTT. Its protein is CASSLKVHTEAFF.

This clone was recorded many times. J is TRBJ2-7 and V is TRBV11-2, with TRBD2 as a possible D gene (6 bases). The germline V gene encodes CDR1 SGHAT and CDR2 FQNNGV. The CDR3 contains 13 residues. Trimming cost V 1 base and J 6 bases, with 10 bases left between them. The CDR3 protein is CASSLGQEGEQYF. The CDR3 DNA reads TGTGCCAGCAGCTTAGGGCAGGAGGGCGAGCAGTACTTC.

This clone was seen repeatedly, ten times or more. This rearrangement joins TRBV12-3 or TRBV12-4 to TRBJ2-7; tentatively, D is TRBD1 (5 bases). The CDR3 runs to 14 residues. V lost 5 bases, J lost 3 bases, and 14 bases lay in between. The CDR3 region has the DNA TGTGCCAGCAGTCTCGTCCAGGGCCGCTACGAGCAGTACTTC. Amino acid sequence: CASSLVQGRYEQYF.

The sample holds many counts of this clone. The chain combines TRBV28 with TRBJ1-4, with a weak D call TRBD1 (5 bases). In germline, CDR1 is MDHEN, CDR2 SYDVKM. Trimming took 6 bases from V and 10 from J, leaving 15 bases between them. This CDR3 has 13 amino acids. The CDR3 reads CASRGTSDGKLFF. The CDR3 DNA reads TGTGCCAGCAGGGGGACGAGTGATGGAAAACTGTTTTTT.

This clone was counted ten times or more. The CDR3 DNA reads as TGTGCCAGCAGCGAATCGAGGACTGAAGCTTTCTTT. Translating gives CASSESRTEAFF. This chain uses TRBV6-1 with TRBJ1-1; D is undetermined. Germline values: CDR1 MNHNS, CDR2 SASEGT. This CDR3 is built from 12 residues. Trimming removed 6 bases from V and 5 bases from J, with 10 bases in between.

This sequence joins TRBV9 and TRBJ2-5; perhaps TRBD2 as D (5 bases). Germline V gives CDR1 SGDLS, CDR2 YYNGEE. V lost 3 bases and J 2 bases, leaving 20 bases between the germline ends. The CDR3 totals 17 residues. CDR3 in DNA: TGTGCCAGCAGCGCTTGGGCGGGCTTGGGTTCGCAAGAGACCCAGTACTTC. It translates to CASSAWAGLGSQETQYF.

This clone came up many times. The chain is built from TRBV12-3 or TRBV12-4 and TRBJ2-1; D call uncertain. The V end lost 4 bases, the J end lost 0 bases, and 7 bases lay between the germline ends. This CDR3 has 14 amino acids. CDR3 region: CASSSGVSYNEQFF. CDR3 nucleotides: TGTGCCAGCAGTTCTGGGGTCTCCTACAATGAGCAGTTCTTC.

The CDR3 here is CASIRGGGTDTQYF. As DNA, the CDR3 is TGTGCCAGCATCCGAGGCGGGGGCACAGATACGCAGTATTTT. V and J are TRBV5-8 and TRBJ2-3; D might be TRBD2 (6 bases). Trimming stripped 6 bases from V and 1 base from J, with 12 bases between. This CDR3 region has 14 residues. Germline lookup yields CDR1 SGHTS and CDR2 YDEGEE.

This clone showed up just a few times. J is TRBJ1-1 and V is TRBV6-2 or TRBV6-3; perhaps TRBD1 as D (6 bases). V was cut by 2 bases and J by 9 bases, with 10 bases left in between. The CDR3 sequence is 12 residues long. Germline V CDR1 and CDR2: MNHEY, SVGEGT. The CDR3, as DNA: TGTGCCAGCAGTTACGATCAGGGGAAAGCTTTCTTT. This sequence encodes CASSYDQGKAFF.

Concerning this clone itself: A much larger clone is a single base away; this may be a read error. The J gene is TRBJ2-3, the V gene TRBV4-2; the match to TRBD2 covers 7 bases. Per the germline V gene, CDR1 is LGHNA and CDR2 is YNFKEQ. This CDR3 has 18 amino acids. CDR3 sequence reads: CSSSHGTTLLEATDTQYF. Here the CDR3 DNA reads TGTTCCAGCAGCCATGGGACTACATTACTAGAAGCTACAGATACGCAGTATTTT.

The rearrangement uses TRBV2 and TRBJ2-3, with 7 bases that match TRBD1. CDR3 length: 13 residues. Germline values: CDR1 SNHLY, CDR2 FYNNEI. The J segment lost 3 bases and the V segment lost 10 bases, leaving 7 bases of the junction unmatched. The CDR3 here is CATTGERTDTQYF. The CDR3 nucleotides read TGTGCCACCACAGGGGAGAGAACAGATACGCAGTATTTT.

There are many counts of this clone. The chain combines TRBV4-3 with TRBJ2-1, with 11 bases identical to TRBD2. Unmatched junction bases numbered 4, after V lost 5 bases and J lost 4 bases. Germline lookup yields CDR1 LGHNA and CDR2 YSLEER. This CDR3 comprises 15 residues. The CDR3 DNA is TGCGCCAGCAGCTTGACTAGCGGGGCGTACAATGAGCAGTTCTTC. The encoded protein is CASSLTSGAYNEQFF.

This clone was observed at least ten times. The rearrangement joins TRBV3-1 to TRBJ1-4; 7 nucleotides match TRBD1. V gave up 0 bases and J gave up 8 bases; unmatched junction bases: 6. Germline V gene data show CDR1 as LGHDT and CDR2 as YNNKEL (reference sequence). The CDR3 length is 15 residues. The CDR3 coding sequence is TGTGCCAGCAGCCAAGATTCAGGGGGGTGGGAAAAACTGTTTTTT. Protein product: CASSQDSGGWEKLFF.

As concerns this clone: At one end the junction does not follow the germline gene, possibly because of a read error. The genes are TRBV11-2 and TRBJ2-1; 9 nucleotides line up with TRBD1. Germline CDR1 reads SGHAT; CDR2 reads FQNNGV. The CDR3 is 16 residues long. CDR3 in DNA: TGTGCCAGCAGCTCCGGGACAGGGCAATTTAACAATGAGAAGTTCTTC. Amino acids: CASSSGTGQFNNEKFF.

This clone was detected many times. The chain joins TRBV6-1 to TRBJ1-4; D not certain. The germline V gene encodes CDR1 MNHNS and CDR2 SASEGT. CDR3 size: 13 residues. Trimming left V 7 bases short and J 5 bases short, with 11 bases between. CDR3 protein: CASTDPANEKLFF. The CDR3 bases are TGTGCCAGCACCGATCCAGCGAATGAAAAACTGTTTTTT.

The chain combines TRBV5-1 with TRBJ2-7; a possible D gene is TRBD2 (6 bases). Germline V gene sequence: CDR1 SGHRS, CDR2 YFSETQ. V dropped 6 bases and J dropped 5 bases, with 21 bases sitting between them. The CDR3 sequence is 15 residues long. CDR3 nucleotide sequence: TGCGCCAGCATAGTACGACTATCGGGAGATGACGAGCAGTACTTC. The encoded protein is CASIVRLSGDDEQYF. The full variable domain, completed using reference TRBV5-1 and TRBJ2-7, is KAGVTQTPRYLIKTRGQQVTLSCSPISGHRSVSWYQQTPGQGLQFLFEYFSETQRNKGNFPGRFSGRQFSNSRSEMNVSTLELGDSALYLCASIVRLSGDDEQYFGPGTRLTVT.

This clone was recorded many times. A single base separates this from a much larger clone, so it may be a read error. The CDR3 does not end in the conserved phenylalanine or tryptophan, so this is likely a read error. The CDR3 loop reads CAWSIGLLETQYL. The DNA of the CDR3 is TGTGCCTGGAGTATAGGACTCTTAGAGACCCAGTACCTC. This chain joins TRBV30 and TRBJ2-5, with a weak D call TRBD2 (5 bases). This CDR3 is built from 13 residues. Deletions cut 2 bases from V and 4 bases from J, with 11 bases between. Per germline, CDR1 GTSNPN and CDR2 SVGIG (reference sequence).

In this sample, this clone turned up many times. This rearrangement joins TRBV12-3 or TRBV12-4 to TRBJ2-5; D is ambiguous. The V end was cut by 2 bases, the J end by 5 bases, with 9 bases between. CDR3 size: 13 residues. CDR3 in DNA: TGTGCCAGCAGTTTAACGCGTTGGGAGACCCAGTACTTC. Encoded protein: CASSLTRWETQYF.

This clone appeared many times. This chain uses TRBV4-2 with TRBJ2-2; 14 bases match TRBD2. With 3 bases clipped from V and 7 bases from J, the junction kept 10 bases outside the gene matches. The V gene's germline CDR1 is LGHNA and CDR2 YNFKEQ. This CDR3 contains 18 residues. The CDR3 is CASSQPGLAGVEGGELFF. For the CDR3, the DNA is TGTGCCAGCAGCCAGCCGGGACTAGCGGGGGTTGAGGGCGGGGAGCTGTTTTTT.

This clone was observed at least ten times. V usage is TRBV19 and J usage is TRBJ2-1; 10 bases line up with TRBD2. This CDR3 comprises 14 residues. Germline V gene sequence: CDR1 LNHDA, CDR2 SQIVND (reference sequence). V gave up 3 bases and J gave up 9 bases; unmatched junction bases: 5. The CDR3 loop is CASSIEREGREQFF. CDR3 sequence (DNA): TGTGCCAGTAGTATCGAGCGGGAGGGCCGTGAGCAGTTCTTC.

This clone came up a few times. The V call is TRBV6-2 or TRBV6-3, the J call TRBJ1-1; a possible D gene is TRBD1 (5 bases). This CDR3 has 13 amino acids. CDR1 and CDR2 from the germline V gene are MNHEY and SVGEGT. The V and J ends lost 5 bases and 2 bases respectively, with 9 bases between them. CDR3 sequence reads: CASSPTENTEAFF. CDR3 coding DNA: TGTGCCAGCAGTCCGACAGAAAACACTGAAGCTTTCTTT.

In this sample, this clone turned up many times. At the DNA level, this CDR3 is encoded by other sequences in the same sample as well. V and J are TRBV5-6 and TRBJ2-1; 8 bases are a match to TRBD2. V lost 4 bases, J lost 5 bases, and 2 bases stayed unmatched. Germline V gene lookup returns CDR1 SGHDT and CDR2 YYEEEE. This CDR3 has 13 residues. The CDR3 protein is CASSTGLDNEQFF. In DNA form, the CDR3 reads TGTGCCAGCAGCACGGGACTAGACAATGAGCAGTTCTTC. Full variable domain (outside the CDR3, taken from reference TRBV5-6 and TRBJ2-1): DAGVTQSPTHLIKTRGQQVTLRCSPKSGHDTVSWYQQALGQGPQFIFQYYEEEERQRGNFPDRFSGHQFPNYSSELNVNALLLGDSALYLCASSTGLDNEQFFGPGTRLTVL.

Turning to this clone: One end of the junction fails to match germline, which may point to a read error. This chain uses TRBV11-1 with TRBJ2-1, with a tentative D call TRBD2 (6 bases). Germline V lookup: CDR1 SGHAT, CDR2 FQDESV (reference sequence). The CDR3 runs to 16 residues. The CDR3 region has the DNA TGTGTCAGCACCCTATCCGGGGGACTCTCTTACAACGAGCAGTTCTTC. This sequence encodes CVSTLSGGLSYNEQFF.